Presented here are 15 T cell receptor beta chains from one specimen sequenced in a study of T cells in Graves' hyperthyroidism and ophthalmopathy (dated by TCRdb to between 2018 and 2021). The library was built by means of multiplex PCR. The instrument was an Illumina HiSeq 2000. Amplification of TCR beta CDR3 regions was carried out from RNA transcripts. For the first round of RT-PCR on the TCR CDR3, the HTBI primer set was used together with the Qiagen OneStep RT-PCR kit. The public sequencing data were trimmed at Q25 with fastp and processed into clonotypes with MiXCR by TCRdb, which kept only in-frame beta chains. Rows are unified per CDR3 protein, each entry keeping the most common DNA and genes. The sample table holds about 510,000 distinct CDR3 sequences, of which around 13% were seen once. Together, the top ten hold around 14% of the sample. Sequencing was performed on blood. The receptor set was obtained from a woman aged 40-49 years with Graves' hyperthyroidism.

Concerning this clonotype itself: A junction end diverges from the germline sequence, so it may reflect a read error. The chain joins TRBV5-8 to TRBJ2-3; D not certain. The germline V gene encodes CDR1 SGHTS and CDR2 YDEGEE. The CDR3 has 13 amino acids. CDR3 amino acids: CANSFGRTDTQYF. The DNA for the CDR3 is TGTGCCAACAGCTTCGGTCGCACAGATACGCAGTATTTT.

Many counts were recorded for this clonotype. The chain joins TRBV7-2 to TRBJ2-3; no firm D call. The CDR3 is 11 amino acids. The germline V and J ends were trimmed by 3 bases and 9 bases, with 7 bases remaining between them. Germline lookup yields CDR1 SGHTA and CDR2 FQGNSA. CDR3 DNA: TGTGCCAGCAGCTTTAGTGGGACGCAGTATTTT. Its protein product is CASSFSGTQYF. Based on the CDR3 plus reference TRBV7-2 and TRBJ2-3, the full variable domain is GAGVSQSPSNKVTEKGKDVELRCDPISGHTALYWYRQSLGQGLEFLIYFQGNSAPDKSGLPSDRFSAERTGGSVSTLTIQRTQQEDSAVYLCASSFSGTQYFGPGTRLTVL.

This clonotype appeared many times. This sequence joins TRBV10-1 and TRBJ1-6; 7 positions match TRBD1. Unmatched junction bases numbered 6, after V lost 0 bases and J lost 10 bases. CDR1 is WNHNN, CDR2 SYGVQD, per germline (reference sequence). This CDR3 has 15 amino acids. The CDR3 bases are TGCGCCAGCAGTGAGTCGACGACAGGGAACTCACCCCTCCACTTT. Residues: CASSESTTGNSPLHF.

At least ten counts were recorded for this clonotype. The V gene is TRBV11-2, the J gene TRBJ1-2; 12 bases fit TRBD1. Trimming at V came to 4 bases and at J to 6 bases, leaving 9 bases not matched to a gene. Germline CDR1 SGHAT, CDR2 FQNNGV. CDR3 length: 16 amino acids. This CDR3 is CASSYRDRGPFNGYTF. CDR3 DNA sequence: TGTGCCAGCAGCTACCGGGACAGGGGGCCGTTCAATGGCTACACCTTC. Full variable domain (remainder filled in from reference TRBV11-2 and TRBJ1-2): EAGVAQSPRYKIIEKRQSVAFWCNPISGHATLYWYQQILGQGPKLLIQFQNNGVVDDSQLPKDRFSAERLKGVDSTLKIQPAKLEDSAVYLCASSYRDRGPFNGYTFGSGTRLTVV.

This clonotype was counted only a few times. This chain links TRBV10-2 with TRBJ2-1; 10 bases agree with TRBD1. Germline CDR1 WSHSY, CDR2 SAAADI. Trimming cost V 4 bases and J 6 bases; bases outside gene matches: 6. This CDR3 is built from 15 residues. The CDR3 is CASSVDRGLVNEQFF. In DNA form, the CDR3 reads TGCGCCAGCAGTGTCGACAGGGGGCTGGTCAATGAGCAGTTCTTC.

This clonotype was counted many times. The chain couples TRBV5-1 to TRBJ2-3, with D possibly being TRBD1 (6 bases). The germline gives CDR1 SGHRS, CDR2 YFSETQ. Trimming cost V 3 bases and J 3 bases, with 8 bases left between them. The CDR3 extends over 13 amino acids. The CDR3 region has the DNA TGCGCCAGCAGCTCGGACAGTACAGATACGCAGTATTTT. Translated, it gives CASSSDSTDTQYF. Looking up the rest from reference TRBV5-1 and TRBJ2-3 gives the full variable domain: KAGVTQTPRYLIKTRGQQVTLSCSPISGHRSVSWYQQTPGQGLQFLFEYFSETQRNKGNFPGRFSGRQFSNSRSEMNVSTLELGDSALYLCASSSDSTDTQYFGPGTRLTVL.

This clonotype was seen at least ten times. The chain is built from TRBV20-1 and TRBJ2-7; 7 positions match TRBD2. The germline V gene encodes CDR1 DFQATT and CDR2 SNEGSKA (reference sequence). The J segment lost 5 bases and the V segment lost 0 bases, leaving 10 bases of the junction unmatched. This CDR3 comprises 15 residues. The CDR3 loop reads CSARDFGGGRNEQYF. The CDR3 nucleotides read TGCAGTGCTAGAGATTTCGGGGGAGGGAGGAACGAGCAGTACTTC.

The rearrangement links TRBV7-3 to TRBJ1-2, with TRBD1 matching over 7 bases. CDR3 length: 13 residues. V lost 4 bases to trimming and J lost 4 bases; unmatched junction nucleotides: 3. The V gene's germline CDR1 is SGHTA and CDR2 FQGTGA. The CDR3 sequence: CASSSGTAYGYTF. CDR3 nucleotide sequence: TGTGCCAGCAGCTCGGGGACAGCCTATGGCTACACCTTC.

This clonotype was observed many times. This chain links TRBV3-1 with TRBJ1-1; 8 bases agree with TRBD1. The CDR3 totals 14 residues. V lost 4 bases and J lost 10; bases outside the gene matches: 11. Looked up from germline, CDR1 is LGHDT and CDR2 is YNNKEL (reference sequence). Written as DNA, the CDR3 is TGTGCCAGCAGCCCGGGACAGGCCCAGACCAGAGCTTTCTTT. Amino acids: CASSPGQAQTRAFF.

J is TRBJ2-3 and V is TRBV6-1, with D possibly being TRBD2 (5 bases). The CDR3 is 17 residues long. Germline loops: CDR1 MNHNS, CDR2 SASEGT. V lost 2 bases and J 1 base, leaving 16 bases between the germline ends. The CDR3 spells CASSEIGAAAGTDTQYF. The CDR3 DNA sequence: TGTGCCAGCAGTGAAATTGGAGCGGCAGCTGGCACAGATACGCAGTATTTT.

Only a few counts were recorded for this clonotype. V gene TRBV10-3 combines with J gene TRBJ2-2; 11 bases are a match to TRBD2. This CDR3 comprises 15 residues. The J segment lost 5 bases and the V segment lost 6 bases, leaving 5 bases of the junction unmatched. The V gene's germline CDR1 is ENHRY and CDR2 SYGVKD. The CDR3 sequence is CAISPLAGDTGELFF. In nucleotides, the CDR3 is TGTGCCATCAGCCCACTAGCGGGAGATACCGGGGAGCTGTTTTTT.

This clonotype has ten or more counts. The chain is built from TRBV7-2 and TRBJ2-5; tentatively, D is TRBD1 (6 bases). The V gene's germline CDR1 is SGHTA and CDR2 FQGNSA. Trimming removed 2 bases at V and 5 bases at J, with 15 bases between. This CDR3 is 15 amino acids long. The CDR3 DNA reads as TGTGCCAGCAGCTTAAATGGGGGCGTACGGGAGACCCAGTACTTC. Encoded protein: CASSLNGGVRETQYF.

The chain links TRBV2 to TRBJ2-3; D not resolved. Trimming took off 2 bases at V and 4 bases at J, with 13 bases between the two ends. Germline CDR1 SNHLY, CDR2 FYNNEI. The CDR3 spans 15 residues. CDR3 protein: CASSELWGHADTQYF. The CDR3 nucleotides are TGTGCCAGCAGTGAATTGTGGGGTCATGCAGATACGCAGTATTTT.

Of note for this clonotype: Being one base from a much bigger clone, this may be a read error. The CDR3 reads CASSAGPAGEQYF. The CDR3 DNA reads as TGTGCCAGCAGCGCGGGACCAGCGGGCGAGCAGTACTTC. The rearrangement joins TRBV9 to TRBJ2-7; D is possibly TRBD2 (6 bases). The V gene's germline CDR1 is SGDLS and CDR2 YYNGEE. This CDR3 spans 13 amino acids. V was trimmed by 3 bases and J by 6 bases, leaving 13 bases between them.

In this sample, this clonotype turned up a few times. At one boundary the junction diverges from the germline segment, which might be a read error. The chain combines TRBV7-2 with TRBJ2-7; 11 nucleotides agree with TRBD2. Germline V gene data show CDR1 as SGHTA and CDR2 as FQGNSA. The CDR3 is 17 amino acids. The CDR3 bases are TGTGCCGGCAGCCTCGGGGTAGCGGGAGGGATACCCTACGAGCAGTACTTC. This encodes CAGSLGVAGGIPYEQYF.